A single sample is the source of the 29 T cell receptor beta chains below, sequenced in a study of CD8+ T cells in alopecia areata. RNA was isolated and reverse transcribed to cDNA, the sequencing template. The repertoire was sequenced with immunoSEQ multiplex PCR; TCRdb's copy has only in-frame clones and lacks some. The sample includes about 110,000 clones, none of them occurring once. Input material: lesional skin. These receptors all come from a C3H/HeJ mouse with alopecia areata. The strain's MHC type: H2-k.

On this clone itself: The genes and germline here are from mouse. Sequencing ends 4 residues short of the CDR3 end; the germline J gene provides the rest. V gene TRBV13-3 combines with J gene TRBJ2-1; a weak D match, TRBD1 (6 bases). Between the trimmed V and J ends, which lost 2 bases and 0 bases, there was a span of 12 bases. The CDR3 has 16 residues. The V gene's germline CDR1 is NNHDY and CDR2 SYVADS. The CDR3 is CASSEQGTNNYAEQFF. The part of the CDR3 DNA that was read is TGTGCCAGCAGTGAGCAGGGGACAAATAACTATGCT.

Notes on this clone: All gene names here are mouse names. The sequenced fragment ends 4 residues before the CDR3 boundary, so the rest is inferred from the germline J gene. The chain is built from TRBV5 and TRBJ2-7; 9 positions match TRBD2. Germline CDR1 reads LGHNA; CDR2 reads YNLKQL (reference sequence). CDR3 length: 15 residues. With 1 base clipped from V and 0 bases from J, the junction kept 1 base outside the gene matches. The covered CDR3 bases are TGTGCCAGCAGCCAAGGGGACTGGGACTCCTAT. This encodes CASSQGDWDSY. The CDR3 in full is CASSQGDWDSYEQYF.

This clone was found a few times. Germline and genes here are mouse. The sequence runs out 4 residues before the end of the CDR3; the remainder is reconstructed from the germline J gene. The chain uses TRBV13-1 and TRBJ2-1; possible D gene TRBD2, 5 bases. Between the trimmed V and J ends, which lost 1 base and 4 bases, there was a span of 6 bases. This CDR3 contains 13 residues. Germline V gene data show CDR1 as NSHNY and CDR2 as SYGAGN. The CDR3 reads CASSDTGYAEQFF. The covered CDR3 bases are TGTGCCAGCAGTGATACTGGTTATGCT.

A note on this clone: The germline and genes are mouse ones. The read comes to an end 4 residues before the CDR3 does, leaving the germline J gene to fill in the end. This sequence joins TRBV19 and TRBJ2-1, with 7 bases that match TRBD1. The germline gives CDR1 FNHDT, CDR2 SITEND (reference sequence). The V and J ends lost 5 bases and 4 bases, in that order; junction bases with no gene match: 3. The CDR3 extends over 13 amino acids. CDR3 DNA (partial): TGTGCCAGCAGCGGGACAGTATATGCT. Translated, it gives CASSGTVYA. The complete CDR3 protein is CASSGTVYAEQFF.

Concerning this clone itself: Gene names and germline refer to mouse. Read data end 4 residues before the CDR3 end; the end is taken from the germline J gene. The chain combines TRBV13-2 with TRBJ1-4; 10 bases align to TRBD1. Germline values: CDR1 NNHNN, CDR2 SYGAGS (reference sequence). This CDR3 is 15 amino acids long. The trim removed 5 bases at V and 2 bases at J, leaving 3 bases unmatched. The sequenced CDR3 bases are TGTGCCAGCGGCGGGACAGGGGAGTCCAACGAA. Protein: CASGGTGESNE. The whole CDR3 region reads CASGGTGESNERLFF.

This clone has more than one count but fewer than ten. The germline and genes are mouse ones. With the read ending 4 residues before the CDR3 end, the germline J gene is used to fill in that end. The genes are TRBV1 and TRBJ1-4, with D perhaps matching TRBD1 (6 bases). The CDR3 totals 16 residues. Trimming took 0 bases from V and 4 from J, leaving 12 bases between them. Germline lookup yields CDR1 NSQYPW and CDR2 LRSPGD (reference sequence). Partial CDR3 DNA: TGCACCTGCAGTGCAGATCCCGGGACAAACAACGAA. It yields the protein CTCSADPGTNNE. The full CDR3 protein reads CTCSADPGTNNERLFF.

Concerning this clone itself: All gene names here are mouse names. The read comes to an end 4 residues before the CDR3 does, leaving the germline J gene to fill in the end. Other DNA sequences in this specimen translate into the identical CDR3. This chain joins TRBV13-3 and TRBJ2-7, with 8 bases identical to TRBD2. This CDR3 is built from 14 residues. CDR1 is NNHDY and CDR2 is SYVADS in the germline V gene. Partial CDR3 DNA: TGTGCCAGCAGTGAGGCTGGGGGGAATTAT. Encoded protein: CASSEAGGNY. The CDR3 reads in full as CASSEAGGNYEQYF.

This clone came up a few times. The genes and germline here are from mouse. The DNA read from the CDR3 is TGTAGTTCTAGAGACAGGTATGCT. Protein: CSSRDRYA. The complete CDR3 sequence is CSSRDRYAEQFF. J is TRBJ2-1 and V is TRBV30, with unresolved D. Sequencing ends 4 residues short of the CDR3 end; the germline J gene provides the rest. The germline CDR1 and CDR2 sequences are SQVVS and ANEGSEA. V was pared by 0 bases and J by 4 bases, with 4 bases between. The CDR3 runs 12 residues.

A remark on this clone: Mouse gene names and germline throughout. The read ends 4 residues before the CDR3 terminus; that terminus is restored from the germline J gene. V is TRBV13-3 and J is TRBJ2-3; the D gene is possibly TRBD2 (5 bases). The V end was cut by 2 bases, the J end by 0 bases, with 10 bases between. Germline V gene sequence: CDR1 NNHDY, CDR2 SYVADS. The CDR3 length is 15 residues. The part of the CDR3 DNA that was read is TGTGCCAGCAGTGACTGGGAAGGTAGTGCAGAA. It codes for CASSDWEGSAE. The full CDR3 reads CASSDWEGSAETLYF.

This clone showed up just a few times. Germline and genes: mouse. Read sequence stops 4 residues before the CDR3 end, and the germline J gene provides the missing end. The chain carries TRBV1 and TRBJ2-3, with 9 bases that match TRBD2. Germline V gene sequence: CDR1 NSQYPW, CDR2 LRSPGD (reference sequence). The CDR3 is 17 amino acids. Trimming cost V 3 bases and J 2 bases; bases outside gene matches: 9. The CDR3 DNA, read in part, is TGCACCTGCAGTGCTTCCAAACTGGGGGGAGTTGCAGAA. Protein product: CTCSASKLGGVAE. The entire CDR3 is CTCSASKLGGVAETLYF.

This clone has a handful of counts. The germline and genes are mouse ones. The read halts 4 residues ahead of the CDR3 end, with the missing end drawn from the germline J gene. V gene TRBV13-3 combines with J gene TRBJ2-5, with a possible D match to TRBD1 (7 bases). The CDR3 length is 15 residues. Per germline, CDR1 NNHDY and CDR2 SYVADS. The sequenced CDR3 bases are TGTGCCAGCAGTGATGCAAGGGGGCGAGGAGAC. It is translated as CASSDARGRGD. The complete CDR3 reads CASSDARGRGDTQYF.

This clone showed up many times. Gene labels here are mouse ones. The CDR3 protein is CASSDGDRGRDDTQYF. The part of the CDR3 DNA that was read is TGTGCCAGCAGTGATGGGGACAGGGGGCGCGATGAC. This rearrangement joins TRBV13-3 to TRBJ2-5; TRBD1 aligns across 12 bases. The CDR3 end is not reached by the read, which stops 4 residues before it; the germline J gene fills it in. The CDR3 runs to 16 residues. The germline gives CDR1 NNHDY, CDR2 SYVADS. Looking up the rest from reference TRBV13-3 and TRBJ2-5 gives the full variable domain: EAAVTQSPRSKVAVTGGKVTLSCHQTNNHDYMYWYRQDTGHGLRLIHYSYVADSTEKGDIPDGYKASRPSQENFSLILELASLSQTAVYFCASSDGDRGRDDTQYFGPGTRLLVL.

This clone appeared a few times. Mouse names are used for the genes. The DNA ends 4 residues before the CDR3 does, and the rest of the CDR3 is filled in from the germline J gene. The V gene is TRBV16, the J gene TRBJ1-2, with D possibly TRBD1 on 6 matching bases. V shed 5 bases and J shed 2 bases, with 12 bases lying between them. In germline, CDR1 is SGHSA, CDR2 FRNQAP. CDR3 length: 14 amino acids. Incomplete CDR3 DNA: TGTGCAAGCAGCCCTCAGGGGAAGAACTCC. Protein: CASSPQGKNS. In full, the CDR3 is CASSPQGKNSDYTF.

This clone was seen ten or more times. Gene names are mouse gene names. CDR3 DNA (partial): TGTGCCAGCACCGAAACATTCTCCTAT. Translated: CASTETFSY. The entire CDR3 reads CASTETFSYEQYF. This chain links TRBV13-3 with TRBJ2-7; D gene uncertain. The read is 4 residues too short to cover the CDR3 end, so that end is filled in from the germline J gene. The CDR3 sequence is 13 residues long. Between the trimmed V and J ends, which lost 6 bases and 0 bases, there was a span of 10 bases. Germline CDR1 NNHDY, CDR2 SYVADS.

On this clone itself: Each gene name is a mouse one. The observed sequence ends 4 residues before the CDR3 terminus, with the missing tail filled in from the germline J gene. V usage is TRBV16 and J usage is TRBJ1-4; TRBD1 matches 9 bases. The germline V gene encodes CDR1 SGHSA and CDR2 FRNQAP. After removal of 6 bases from V and 3 bases from J, the junction contained 5 bases not matched to a gene. CDR3 size: 15 residues. The CDR3 spells CASRSGTGPNERLFF. The CDR3 bases that were read are TGTGCAAGCAGATCCGGGACAGGGCCCAACGAA.

This clone was observed a handful of times. Genes here carry mouse names. CDR3 sequence reads: CTCSARAVSNERLFF. The DNA read from the CDR3 is TGCACCTGCAGTGCTCGCGCAGTTTCCAACGAA. The chain recombines TRBV1 with TRBJ1-4; no reliable D call. The read gets to within 4 residues of the CDR3 end, and the germline J gene fills in the rest. This CDR3 region has 15 residues. The ends were cut back, 3 bases at V and 0 bases at J, with 8 bases in the middle. Germline assignment: CDR1 NSQYPW and CDR2 LRSPGD (reference sequence).

In this sample, this clone turned up a few times. TCRdb's protein and the DNA translation differ at residue 12; the protein here comes from the DNA. The genes and germline here are from mouse. The CDR3 is cut off 3 residues early in the read; its end comes from the germline J gene. The chain has TRBV13-3 and TRBJ1-6; 7 nucleotides agree with TRBD1. TRBJ1-6 is an ORF, and what it does is uncertain. This CDR3 has 15 residues. The germline V gene encodes CDR1 NNHDY and CDR2 SYVADS. V lost 2 bases, J lost 4 bases, and 3 bases stayed unmatched. CDR3 DNA, as far as it was read: TGTGCCAGCAGTGAGCAGGGGGATTATAATTCGCCC. It encodes CASSEQGDYNSP. The full CDR3 sequence reads CASSEQGDYNSPLYF.

Concerning this clone: Mouse gene names apply. Sequencing ends 4 residues short of the CDR3 end; the germline J gene provides the rest. V is TRBV17 and J is TRBJ2-7; weak D call: TRBD2 (6 bases). This CDR3 is built from 14 residues. The germline gives CDR1 MNHDT, CDR2 YYDKIL. V was pared by 1 base and J by 2 bases, with 9 bases between. Incomplete CDR3 DNA: TGTGCTAGCAGTAGAGGGCTGGGGACCTAT. Translating gives CASSRGLGTY. The entire CDR3 sequence reads CASSRGLGTYEQYF. The variable domain in full, with the rest retrieved from reference TRBV17 and TRBJ2-7, is DTTVKQNPRYKLARVGKPVNLICSQTMNHDTMYWYQKKPNQAPKLLLFYYDKILNREADTFEKFQSSRPNNSFCSLYIGSAGLEYSAMYLCASSRGLGTYEQYFGPGTRLTVL.

A note on this clone: The gene names here belong to mouse. The read is 4 residues too short to cover the CDR3 end, so that end is filled in from the germline J gene. This chain links TRBV17 with TRBJ2-7; 8 nucleotides line up with TRBD2. The CDR3 runs to 12 residues. With 8 bases clipped from V and 0 bases from J, the junction kept 0 bases outside the gene matches. Germline values: CDR1 MNHDT, CDR2 YYDKIL. The CDR3 is CASGGASYEQYF. CDR3 DNA (partial): TGTGCTAGCGGGGGGGCCTCCTAT.

A word on this clone: The gene symbols are mouse symbols. Sequencing ends 4 residues short of the CDR3 end; the germline J gene provides the rest. V is TRBV19 and J is TRBJ2-1, with TRBD1 matching 10 bases. Looked up from germline, CDR1 is FNHDT and CDR2 is SITEND (reference sequence). This CDR3 contains 14 residues. V lost 7 bases and J lost 1; bases outside the gene matches: 2. CDR3 bases read: TGTGCCAGCGTGGGACAGGGGAACTATGCT. Protein product: CASVGQGNYA. The entire CDR3 sequence reads CASVGQGNYAEQFF.

Comments on this clone: Gene names denote mouse genes. The read gets to within 4 residues of the CDR3 end, and the germline J gene fills in the rest. The chain joins TRBV16 to TRBJ2-3; 9 bases are shared with TRBD1. This CDR3 has 15 amino acids. Germline CDR1 and CDR2: SGHSA and FRNQAP. V shed 5 bases and J 0 bases; nucleotides not matched to a gene: 3. The part of the CDR3 DNA that was read is TGTGCAAGCAGCCCCGGGACAGGGAGTGCAGAA. Translation gives CASSPGTGSAE. The whole CDR3 sequence reads CASSPGTGSAETLYF. Full variable domain (remainder filled in from reference TRBV16 and TRBJ2-3): NAGVIQTPRHKVTGKGQEATLWCEPISGHSAVFWYRQTIVQGLEFLTYFRNQAPIDDSGMPKERFSAQMPNQSHSTLKIQSTQPQDSAVYLCASSPGTGSAETLYFGSGTRLTVL.

This clone was counted a few times. Germline and genes here are mouse. With the read ending 4 residues before the CDR3 end, the germline J gene is used to fill in that end. V and J are TRBV13-3 and TRBJ1-1; TRBD1 matches 10 bases. Germline assignment: CDR1 NNHDY and CDR2 SYVADS. The CDR3 has 16 residues. The V segment lost 2 bases and the J segment 1 base; nucleotides outside the gene matches: 5. This chain's CDR3 is CASSEGTGEGNTEVFF. CDR3 DNA (partial): TGTGCCAGCAGTGAAGGGACAGGGGAAGGGAACACA.

This clone has a handful of counts. Mouse gene names apply. CDR3: CASGGGTVSNERLFF. Incomplete CDR3 DNA: TGTGCCAGCGGTGGGGGGACGGTTTCCAACGAA. The V gene is TRBV13-2, the J gene TRBJ1-4; a weak D match, TRBD1 (5 bases). From the germline J gene comes the end of the CDR3, since the read stops 4 residues before it. The CDR3 is 15 amino acids. Trimming pared 3 bases from V and 0 bases from J, leaving 9 bases between. CDR1 and CDR2 from the germline V gene are NNHNN and SYGAGS (reference sequence).

Note on this clone: Gene and germline names: mouse. Sequencing ends 4 residues short of the CDR3 end; the germline J gene provides the rest. The chain combines TRBV1 with TRBJ2-5; 11 positions agree with TRBD1. The CDR3 contains 15 residues. CDR1 NSQYPW and CDR2 LRSPGD come from the germline V gene (reference sequence). Incomplete CDR3 DNA: TGCACCTGCAGTGCCCGGACAGGGGGCTTGGAC. Residues: CTCSARTGGLD. From start to end, the CDR3 is CTCSARTGGLDTQYF.

With regard to this clone: Gene labels here are mouse ones. The CDR3 end lies 4 residues beyond the end of the read and is filled in from the germline J gene. The chain is built from TRBV5 and TRBJ1-4; D gene ambiguous. The CDR3 is 15 amino acids. Between the trimmed V and J ends, which lost 0 bases and 0 bases, there was a span of 5 bases. Germline V CDR1 and CDR2: LGHNA, YNLKQL (reference sequence). The part of the CDR3 DNA that was read is TGTGCCAGCAGCCAAGACAATATTTCCAACGAA. Residues: CASSQDNISNE. The whole CDR3 region reads CASSQDNISNERLFF.

Ten or more counts support this clone. Gene names are the mouse ones. The read terminates 4 residues ahead of where the CDR3 ends, so the germline J gene completes it. This chain uses TRBV13-3 with TRBJ1-2; no definite D call. CDR1 is NNHDY and CDR2 is SYVADS in the germline V gene. Trimming removed 2 bases at V and 3 bases at J, with 8 bases between. The CDR3 is made up of 13 amino acids. The DNA read from the CDR3 is TGTGCCAGCAGTGACAGACAATACTCC. Translating gives CASSDRQYS. The full CDR3 protein reads CASSDRQYSDYTF.

There are many counts of this clone. Gene names refer to mouse genes. CDR3 DNA (partial): TGTGCCAGCAGCCCTGATTAT. Encoded protein: CASSPDY. The full CDR3 reads CASSPDYEQYF. The V gene is TRBV13-3, the J gene TRBJ2-7; no firm D call. The read ends 4 residues early relative to the CDR3; the germline J gene fills the gap. The CDR3 runs 11 residues. Looked up from germline, CDR1 is NNHDY and CDR2 is SYVADS.

Concerning this clone: The gene symbols are mouse symbols. Read coverage stops 4 residues before the CDR3 terminus; the germline J gene supplies the remainder. V is TRBV1 and J is TRBJ2-1; TRBD2 aligns across 8 bases. This CDR3 has 15 residues. In germline, CDR1 is NSQYPW, CDR2 LRSPGD (reference sequence). V shed 3 bases and J 4 bases; nucleotides not matched to a gene: 5. CDR3 loop: CTCSARLGMYAEQFF. The CDR3 bases that were read are TGCACCTGCAGTGCCCGACTGGGGATGTATGCT.

About this clone itself: The listed genes are named as in mouse. The read finishes 4 residues shy of the CDR3 end, and the germline J gene is used to complete it. The rearrangement uses TRBV1 and TRBJ2-1; D remains ambiguous. Between the trimmed V and J ends, which lost 1 base and 2 bases, there was a span of 3 bases. The CDR3 runs 13 residues. CDR1 is NSQYPW, CDR2 LRSPGD, per germline (reference sequence). The chain's CDR3 is CTCSAVYYAEQFF. The sequenced CDR3 bases are TGCACCTGCAGTGCAGTTTACTATGCT. Based on the CDR3 plus reference TRBV1 and TRBJ2-1, the full variable domain is VTLLEQNPRWRLVPRGQAVNLRCILKNSQYPWMSWYQQDLQKQLQWLFTLRSPGDKEVKSLPGADYLATRVTDTELRLQVANMSQGRTLYCTCSAVYYAEQFFGPGTRLTVL.